The rows below give T cell receptor beta chains drawn from one sample of a study of CD8 T cells in ankylosing spondylitis. TCRdb re-analysed the 5' RACE reads in MiXCR, keeping a single row per CDR3 protein. The data contain fewer than 400,000 distinct CDR3 sequences, around 22% of them singletons. The sequencing sample was made of blood, either unsorted or a sorted T cell fraction (not recorded which). These TCRs come from a male donor with ankylosing spondylitis. The CDR3 runs from the conserved cysteine through the conserved F or W. A D gene is named only where the DNA matches it firmly. Clone sizes are given selectively: once, few, many, or a class where the clone is expanded.

size,J,V,D,DNA,CDR3
-,TRBJ2-7,TRBV2,-,TGTGCCAGCAGTGCCTACGAGCTTAGCGACGCGGACTACGAGCAGTACTTC,CASSAYELSDADYEQYF
-,TRBJ1-2,TRBV12-3/TRBV12-4,-,TGTGCCAGCAGTTTAGCGCCTGCTGAAATCGGCTACACCTTC,CASSLAPAEIGYTF
few,TRBJ2-5,TRBV30,TRBD2,TGTGCCACCTCCCTTGCGGGAGTAGGGGAGACCCAGTACTTC,CATSLAGVGETQYF
-,TRBJ2-1,TRBV18,-,TGTGCCAGCTCAAGGTACGAGAATGAGCAGTTCTTC,CASSRYENEQFF
-,TRBJ2-3,TRBV12-3/TRBV12-4,TRBD2,TGTGCCAGCAGTACCCGGACTAGTGGAGATACGCAGTATTTT,CASSTRTSGDTQYF
-,TRBJ2-2,TRBV7-3,-,TGTGCCAGCAGCTCAAGACAGAACGCGAACACCGGGGAGCTGTTTTTT,CASSSRQNANTGELFF
many,TRBJ1-2,TRBV29-1,-,TGCAGCGTTGGGGGGGGATTGTATGGCTACACCTTC,CSVGGGLYGYTF
-,TRBJ2-5,TRBV5-6,TRBD2,TGTGCCAGCAGCAAGAAGGTAGCGGGAGTGGAGACCCAGTACTTC,CASSKKVAGVETQYF
-,TRBJ2-1,TRBV2,-,TGTGCCAGCACTTACTACAATGAGCAGTTCTTC,CASTYYNEQFF
few,TRBJ2-7,TRBV5-1,TRBD1,TGCGCCAGCAGCCCAAGGGGGCCCTACGAGCAGTACTTC,CASSPRGPYEQYF
many,TRBJ2-5,TRBV11-2,-,TGTGCCAGCAGCCTAGACTCCGGATTCGGGACCCAGTACTTC,CASSLDSGFGTQYF
few,TRBJ2-1,TRBV7-2,-,TGTGCCAGCAGCTCTGGGACTCGTGTCAATGAGCAGTTCTTC,CASSSGTRVNEQFF
few,TRBJ2-3,TRBV5-1,-,TGCGCCAGCAGCTTTGAGAGCCCTAGCACAGATACGCAGTATTTT,CASSFESPSTDTQYF
-,TRBJ1-5,TRBV4-3,TRBD1,TGCGCCAGCAGCCAAGACGGGACAGCAAATCAGCCCCAGCATTTT,CASSQDGTANQPQHF
few,TRBJ1-1,TRBV7-9,-,TGTGCCAGCAGCTCCATGGTGAACACTGAAGCTTTCTTT,CASSSMVNTEAFF
-,TRBJ2-5,TRBV5-5,-,TGTGCCAGCAGTGGGGGGCGGGAGACCCAGTACTTC,CASSGGRETQYF